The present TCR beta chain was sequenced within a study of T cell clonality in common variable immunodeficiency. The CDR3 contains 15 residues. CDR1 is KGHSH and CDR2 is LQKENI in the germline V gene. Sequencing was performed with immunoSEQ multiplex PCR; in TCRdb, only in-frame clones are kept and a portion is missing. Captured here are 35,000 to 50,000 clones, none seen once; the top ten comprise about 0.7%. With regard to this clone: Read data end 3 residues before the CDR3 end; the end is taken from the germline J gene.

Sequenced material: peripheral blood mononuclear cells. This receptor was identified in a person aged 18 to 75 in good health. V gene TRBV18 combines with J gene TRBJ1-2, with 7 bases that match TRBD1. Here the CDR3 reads CASSPPGQRLYEYTF. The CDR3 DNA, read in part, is TGTGCCAGCTCACCACCGGGACAGCGCCTCTACGAG.